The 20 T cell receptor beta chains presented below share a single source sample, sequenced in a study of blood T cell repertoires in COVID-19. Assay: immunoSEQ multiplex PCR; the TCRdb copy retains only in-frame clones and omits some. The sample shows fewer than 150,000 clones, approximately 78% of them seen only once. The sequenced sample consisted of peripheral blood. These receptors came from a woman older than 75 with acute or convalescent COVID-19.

As DNA, the CDR3 is TGTGCCAGTAGTATCGCGCTAGCGGGAGTCCGTGAGCAGTTCTTC. It translates to CASSIALAGVREQFF. The chain carries TRBV19 and TRBJ2-1; 10 bases align to TRBD2. Germline CDR1 LNHDA, CDR2 SQIVND (reference sequence). This CDR3 contains 15 residues. The V segment lost 3 bases and the J segment 9 bases; nucleotides outside the gene matches: 8.

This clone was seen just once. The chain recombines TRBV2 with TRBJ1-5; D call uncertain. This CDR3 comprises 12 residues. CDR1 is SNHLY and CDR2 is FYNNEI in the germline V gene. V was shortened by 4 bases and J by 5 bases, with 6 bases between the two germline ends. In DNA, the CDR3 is TGTGCCAGCAGTGCGTACTATCAGCCCCAGCATTTT. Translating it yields CASSAYYQPQHF. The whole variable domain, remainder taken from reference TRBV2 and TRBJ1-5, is EPEVTQTPSHQVTQMGQEVILRCVPISNHLYFYWYRQILGQKVEFLVSFYNNEISEKSEIFDDQFSVERPDGSNFTLKIRSTKLEDSAMYFCASSAYYQPQHFGDGTRLSIL.

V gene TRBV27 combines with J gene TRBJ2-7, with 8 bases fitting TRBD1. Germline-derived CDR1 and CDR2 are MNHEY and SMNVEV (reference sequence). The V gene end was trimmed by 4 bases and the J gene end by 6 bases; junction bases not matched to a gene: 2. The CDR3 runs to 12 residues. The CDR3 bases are TGTGCCAGCAGTTACCAGGGGGCCGAGCAGTACTTC. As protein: CASSYQGAEQYF.

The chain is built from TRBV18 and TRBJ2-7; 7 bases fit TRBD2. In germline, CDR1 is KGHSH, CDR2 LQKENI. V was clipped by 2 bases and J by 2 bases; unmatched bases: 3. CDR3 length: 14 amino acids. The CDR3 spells CASSPGEGTYEQYF. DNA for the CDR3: TGTGCCAGCTCACCAGGGGAGGGTACCTACGAGCAGTACTTC.

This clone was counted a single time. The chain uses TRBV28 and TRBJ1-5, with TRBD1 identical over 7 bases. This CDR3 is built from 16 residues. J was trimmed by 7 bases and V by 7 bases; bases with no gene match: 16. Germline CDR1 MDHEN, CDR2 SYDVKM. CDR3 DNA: TGTGCCAGCAAAAAATCCTGGGGCAGGGGGAGACAGCCCCAGCATTTT. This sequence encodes CASKKSWGRGRQPQHF.

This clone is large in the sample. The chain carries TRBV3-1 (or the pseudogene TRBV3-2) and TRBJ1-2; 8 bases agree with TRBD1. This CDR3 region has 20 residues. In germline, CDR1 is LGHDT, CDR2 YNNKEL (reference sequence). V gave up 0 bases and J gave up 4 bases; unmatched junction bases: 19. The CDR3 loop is CASSQDLVTGERELVYGYTF. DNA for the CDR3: TGTGCCAGCAGCCAAGATCTTGTGACAGGGGAGAGGGAGTTAGTCTATGGCTACACCTTC.

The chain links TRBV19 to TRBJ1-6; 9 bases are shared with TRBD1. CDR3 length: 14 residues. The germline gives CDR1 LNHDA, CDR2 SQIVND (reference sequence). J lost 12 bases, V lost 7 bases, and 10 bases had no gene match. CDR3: CASNTGTGMLPLHF. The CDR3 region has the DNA TGTGCCAGTAATACCGGGACAGGGATGTTACCCCTCCACTTT.

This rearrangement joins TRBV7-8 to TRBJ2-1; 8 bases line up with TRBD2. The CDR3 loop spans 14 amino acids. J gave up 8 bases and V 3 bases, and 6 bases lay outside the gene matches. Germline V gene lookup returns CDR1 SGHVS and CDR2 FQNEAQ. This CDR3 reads CASSFFAGGYEQFF. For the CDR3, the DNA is TGTGCCAGCAGCTTTTTTGCGGGGGGCTATGAGCAGTTCTTC.

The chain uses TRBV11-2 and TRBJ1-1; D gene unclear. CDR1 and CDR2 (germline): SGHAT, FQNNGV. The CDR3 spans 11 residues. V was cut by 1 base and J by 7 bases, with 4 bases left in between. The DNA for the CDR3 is TGTGCCAGCAGCTTAGGACTTGAAGCTTTCTTT. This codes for CASSLGLEAFF.

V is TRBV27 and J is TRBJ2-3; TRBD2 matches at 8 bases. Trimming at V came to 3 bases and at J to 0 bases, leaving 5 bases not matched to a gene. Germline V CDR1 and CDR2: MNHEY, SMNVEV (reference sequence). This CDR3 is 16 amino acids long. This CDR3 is CASSFLREASTDTQYF. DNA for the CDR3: TGTGCCAGCAGTTTTCTGCGGGAGGCGAGCACAGATACGCAGTATTTT.

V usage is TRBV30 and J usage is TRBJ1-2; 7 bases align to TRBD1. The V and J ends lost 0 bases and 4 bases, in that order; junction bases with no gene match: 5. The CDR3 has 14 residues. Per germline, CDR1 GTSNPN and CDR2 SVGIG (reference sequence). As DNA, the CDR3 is TGTGCCTGGAGTGTAAGAAGACAGGGCTATGGCTACACCTTC. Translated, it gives CAWSVRRQGYGYTF.

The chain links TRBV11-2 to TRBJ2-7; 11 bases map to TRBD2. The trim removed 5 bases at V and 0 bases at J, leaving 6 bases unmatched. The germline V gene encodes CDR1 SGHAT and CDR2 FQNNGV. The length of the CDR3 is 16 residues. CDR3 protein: CASSRIAGGPSYEQYF. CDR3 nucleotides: TGTGCCAGCAGCCGCATAGCGGGAGGGCCCTCCTACGAGCAGTACTTC.

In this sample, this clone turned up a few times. The CDR3 here is CASSIGSYSPLHF. Written as DNA, the CDR3 is TGTGCCAGTAGTATCGGTTCGTATTCACCCCTCCACTTT. The V and J genes are TRBV19 and TRBJ1-6, with D unclear. The germline V gene has CDR1 LNHDA and CDR2 SQIVND (reference sequence). The CDR3 is 13 residues long. V was cut by 3 bases and J by 8 bases, with 8 bases left in between.

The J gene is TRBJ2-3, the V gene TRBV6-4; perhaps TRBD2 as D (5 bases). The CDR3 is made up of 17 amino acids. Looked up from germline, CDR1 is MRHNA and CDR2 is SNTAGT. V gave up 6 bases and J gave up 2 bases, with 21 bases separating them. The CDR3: CASSPYPTPGYTDTQYF. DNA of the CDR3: TGTGCCAGCAGCCCCTACCCAACACCGGGGTACACAGATACGCAGTATTTT.

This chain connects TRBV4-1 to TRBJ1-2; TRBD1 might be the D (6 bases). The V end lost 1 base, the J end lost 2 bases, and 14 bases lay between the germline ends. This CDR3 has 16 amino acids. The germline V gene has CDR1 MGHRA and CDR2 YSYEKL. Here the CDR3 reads CASSQGAGALNYGYTF. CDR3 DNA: TGCGCCAGCAGCCAAGGGGCAGGGGCGCTGAACTATGGCTACACCTTC.

Here the CDR3 reads CASSFGTFPQETQYF. The DNA for the CDR3 is TGTGCCAGCAGCTTTGGGACATTCCCTCAAGAGACCCAGTACTTC. The chain is built from TRBV5-5 and TRBJ2-5; weak D call: TRBD1 (6 bases). The germline gives CDR1 SGHKS, CDR2 YYEKEE (reference sequence). The CDR3 totals 15 residues. V lost 2 bases and J 2 bases, leaving 13 bases between the germline ends.

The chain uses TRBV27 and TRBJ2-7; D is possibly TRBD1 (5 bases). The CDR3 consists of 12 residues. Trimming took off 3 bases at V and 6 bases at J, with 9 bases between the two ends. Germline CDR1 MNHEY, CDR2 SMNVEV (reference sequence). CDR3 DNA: TGTGCCAGCAGTTTCGGTAGGGGCGAGCAGTACTTC. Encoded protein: CASSFGRGEQYF.

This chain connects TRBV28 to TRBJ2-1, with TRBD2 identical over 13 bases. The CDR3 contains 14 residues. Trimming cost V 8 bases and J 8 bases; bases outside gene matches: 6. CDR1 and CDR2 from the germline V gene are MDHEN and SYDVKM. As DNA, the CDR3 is TGTGCCAGCCGGGGGACTAGCGGGATCTATGAGCAGTTCTTC. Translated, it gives CASRGTSGIYEQFF. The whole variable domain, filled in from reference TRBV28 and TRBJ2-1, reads DVKVTQSSRYLVKRTGEKVFLECVQDMDHENMFWYRQDPGLGLRLIYFSYDVKMKEKGDIPEGYSVSREKKERFSLILESASTNQTSMYLCASRGTSGIYEQFFGPGTRLTVL.

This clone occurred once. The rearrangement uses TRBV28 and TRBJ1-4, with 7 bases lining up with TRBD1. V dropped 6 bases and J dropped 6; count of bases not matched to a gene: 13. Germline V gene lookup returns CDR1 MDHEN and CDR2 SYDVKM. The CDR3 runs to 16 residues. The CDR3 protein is CASRLQGRRIDEKLFF. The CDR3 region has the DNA TGTGCCAGCAGATTACAGGGGAGACGGATAGATGAAAAACTGTTTTTT. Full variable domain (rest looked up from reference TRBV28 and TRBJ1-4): DVKVTQSSRYLVKRTGEKVFLECVQDMDHENMFWYRQDPGLGLRLIYFSYDVKMKEKGDIPEGYSVSREKKERFSLILESASTNQTSMYLCASRLQGRRIDEKLFFGSGTQLSVL.

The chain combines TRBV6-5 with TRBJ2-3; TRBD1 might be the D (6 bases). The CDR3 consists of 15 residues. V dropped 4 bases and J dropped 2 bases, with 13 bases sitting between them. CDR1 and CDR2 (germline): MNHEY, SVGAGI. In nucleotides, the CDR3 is TGTGCCAGCAGTTCCCGACAGGTAATCACAGATACGCAGTATTTT. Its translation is CASSSRQVITDTQYF.